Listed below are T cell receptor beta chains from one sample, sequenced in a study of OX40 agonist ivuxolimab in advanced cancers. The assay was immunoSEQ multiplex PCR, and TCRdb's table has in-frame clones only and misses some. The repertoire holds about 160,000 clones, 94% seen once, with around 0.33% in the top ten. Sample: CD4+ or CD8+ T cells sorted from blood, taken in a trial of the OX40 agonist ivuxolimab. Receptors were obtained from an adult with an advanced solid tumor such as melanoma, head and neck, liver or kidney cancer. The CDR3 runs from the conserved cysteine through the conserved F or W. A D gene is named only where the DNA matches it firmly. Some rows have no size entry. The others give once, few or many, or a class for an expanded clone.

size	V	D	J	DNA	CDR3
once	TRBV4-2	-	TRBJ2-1	TGTGCCAGCAGCGTGGCGGCGACCCCCTCCTACAATGAGCAGTTCTTC	CASSVAATPSYNEQFF
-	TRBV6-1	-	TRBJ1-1	TGTGCCAGCAGTGAACTTTGGGGGGGCAGGACTGAAGCTTTCTTT	CASSELWGGRTEAFF
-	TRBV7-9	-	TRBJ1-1	TGTGCCAGCAGCTTACAACAGAACACTGAAGCTTTCTTT	CASSLQQNTEAFF
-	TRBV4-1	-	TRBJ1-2	TGCGCCAGCAGCCAAGAGGTACAGGGAATAGGGGGTTACACCTTC	CASSQEVQGIGGYTF
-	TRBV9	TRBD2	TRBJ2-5	TGTGCCAGCAGCGCAGAGAAAGCGGGGGGGGCACAAGAGACCCAGTACTTC	CASSAEKAGGAQETQYF
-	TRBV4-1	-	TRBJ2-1	TGCGCCAGCAGCTCCGCCCCACTAGCTGGCGAGCAGTTCTTC	CASSSAPLAGEQFF
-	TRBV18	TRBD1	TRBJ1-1	TGTGCCAGCTCACAAGAAGGGACAGGGGTTCCCACTGAAGCTTTCTTT	CASSQEGTGVPTEAFF
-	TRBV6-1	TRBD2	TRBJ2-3	TGTGCCAGCACCGTGAGGGAGGGCCGCGCAGATACGCAGTATTTT	CASTVREGRADTQYF
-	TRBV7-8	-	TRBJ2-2	TGTGCCAGCAGCTCCCGGCCGCGCTCTTACACCGGGGAGCTGTTTTTT	CASSSRPRSYTGELFF
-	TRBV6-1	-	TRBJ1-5	TGTGCCAGCAGTGAAGTCATTAGCAATCAGCCCCAGCATTTT	CASSEVISNQPQHF
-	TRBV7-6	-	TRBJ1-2	TGTGCCAGCAGACCCGGGGGGGGCAACTATGGCTACACCTTC	CASRPGGGNYGYTF
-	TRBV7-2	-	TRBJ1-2	TGTGCCAGCAGCAGACAGGTGAACTATGGCTACACCTTC	CASSRQVNYGYTF
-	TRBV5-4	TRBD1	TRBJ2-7	TGTGCCAGCAGCTCCCCCGGGACAGGGGGCGACGAGCAGTACTTC	CASSSPGTGGDEQYF
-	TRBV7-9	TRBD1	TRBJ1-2	TGTGCCAGCAGCTCCTCCCAGGGGGCGATTTCCTATGGCTACACCTTC	CASSSSQGAISYGYTF
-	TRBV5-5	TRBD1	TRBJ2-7	TGTGCCAGCAGGCGTACAGGGGGACCATACGAGCAGTACTTC	CASRRTGGPYEQYF
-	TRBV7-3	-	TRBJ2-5	TGTGCCAGCAGCTTAACGGCACAAGAGACCCAGTACTTC	CASSLTAQETQYF
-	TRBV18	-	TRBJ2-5	TGTGCCAGCTCACCACGAACCCAGCGAGGAGAGACCCAGTACTTC	CASSPRTQRGETQYF
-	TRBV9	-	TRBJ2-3	TGTGCCAGCAGCGTTCTCCCTCAGAGACAGGGAGGGACAGATACGCAGTATTTT	CASSVLPQRQGGTDTQYF
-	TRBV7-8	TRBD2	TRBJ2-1	TGTGCCAGCAGCTTAGTCACTAGCGGGACGATCTCCTACAATGAGCAGTTCTTC	CASSLVTSGTISYNEQFF
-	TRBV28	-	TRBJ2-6	TGTGCCAGCAGGTCCTCGGGGGGCGGCAACGTCCTGACTTTC	CASRSSGGGNVLTF
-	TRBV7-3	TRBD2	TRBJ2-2	TGTGCCAGCGGTACCGGGACTAGCCACACCGGGGAGCTGTTTTTT	CASGTGTSHTGELFF
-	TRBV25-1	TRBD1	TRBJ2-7	TGTGCCAGCAGGGGACCCGGGACAGATTCCTATAGCTCCTACGAGCAGTACTTC	CASRGPGTDSYSSYEQYF
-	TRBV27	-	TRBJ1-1	TGTGCCAGCAGCACGTTAAGGGGCGGTTTGACTGAAGCTTTCTTT	CASSTLRGGLTEAFF
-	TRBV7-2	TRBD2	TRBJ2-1	TGTGCCAGCACCTCCTGGGGGGGAGAGCAGTTCTTC	CASTSWGGEQFF
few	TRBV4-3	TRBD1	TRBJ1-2	TGCGCCAGCAGCCCGGACAGGGGTGCGGGCTACACCTTC	CASSPDRGAGYTF
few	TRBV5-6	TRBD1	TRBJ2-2	TGTGCCAGCAGCCCGAATACAGGGGCCATGAACACCGGGGAGCTGTTTTTT	CASSPNTGAMNTGELFF
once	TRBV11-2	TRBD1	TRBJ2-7	TGTGCCAGCAGCCCAATCGACAGGGGAAGGGGTGGCAGGTCCTACGAGCAGTACTTC	CASSPIDRGRGGRSYEQYF
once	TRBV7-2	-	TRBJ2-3	TGTGCCAGCAGCTTAGGAGCCACCACAGATACGCAGTATTTT	CASSLGATTDTQYF
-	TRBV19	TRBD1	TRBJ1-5	TGTGCCAGTAGTCCCCTGGGACAGGGTGGTTTGCAGCCCCAGCATTTT	CASSPLGQGGLQPQHF
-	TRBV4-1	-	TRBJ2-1	TGCGCCAGCAGCCAAATAGGTCTAGGGACTGAGCAGTTCTTC	CASSQIGLGTEQFF
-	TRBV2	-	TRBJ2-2	TGTGCCAGCAGCCCCACGGGCGGGGAGCTGTTTTTT	CASSPTGGELFF
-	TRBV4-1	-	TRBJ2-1	TGCGCCAGCAGCCAAATCTTTACGGGAGTCTTTCACAATGAGCAGTTCTTC	CASSQIFTGVFHNEQFF
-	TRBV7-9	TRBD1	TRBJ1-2	TGTGCCAGCAGCTTAGGATCGTGGGGACAGGCCTATGGCTACACCTTC	CASSLGSWGQAYGYTF
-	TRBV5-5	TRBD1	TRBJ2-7	TGTGCCAGCAGCCTTAGGACAGGGGGAAACGAGCAGTACTTC	CASSLRTGGNEQYF
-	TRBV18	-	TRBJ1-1	TGTGCCAGCTCACCACGTCAGACAGGAACTGAAGCTTTCTTT	CASSPRQTGTEAFF
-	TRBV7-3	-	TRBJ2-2	TGTGCCAGCAGCCCCCACTCCCGGGACAAGAACACCGGGGAGCTGTTTTTT	CASSPHSRDKNTGELFF
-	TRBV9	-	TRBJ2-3	TGTGCCAGCAGCGTAGGCGTCAGGCTAACCACAGATACGCAGTATTTT	CASSVGVRLTTDTQYF